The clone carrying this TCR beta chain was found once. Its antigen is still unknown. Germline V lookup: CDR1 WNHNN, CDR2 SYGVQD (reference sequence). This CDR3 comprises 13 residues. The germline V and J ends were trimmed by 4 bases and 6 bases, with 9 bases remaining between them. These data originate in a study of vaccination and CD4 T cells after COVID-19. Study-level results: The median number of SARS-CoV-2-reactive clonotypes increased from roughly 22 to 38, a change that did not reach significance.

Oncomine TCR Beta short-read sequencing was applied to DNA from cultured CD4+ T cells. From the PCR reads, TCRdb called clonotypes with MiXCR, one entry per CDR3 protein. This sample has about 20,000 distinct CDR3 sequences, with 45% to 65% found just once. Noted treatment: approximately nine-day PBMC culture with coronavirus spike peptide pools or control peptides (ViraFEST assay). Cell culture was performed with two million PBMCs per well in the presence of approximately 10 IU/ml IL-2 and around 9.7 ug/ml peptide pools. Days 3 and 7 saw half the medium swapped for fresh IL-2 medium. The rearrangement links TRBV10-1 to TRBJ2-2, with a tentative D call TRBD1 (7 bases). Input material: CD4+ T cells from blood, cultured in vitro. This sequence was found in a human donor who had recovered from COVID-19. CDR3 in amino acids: CASSARGAGELFF. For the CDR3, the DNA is TGCGCCAGCAGTGCCAGGGGGGCCGGGGAGCTGTTTTTT.